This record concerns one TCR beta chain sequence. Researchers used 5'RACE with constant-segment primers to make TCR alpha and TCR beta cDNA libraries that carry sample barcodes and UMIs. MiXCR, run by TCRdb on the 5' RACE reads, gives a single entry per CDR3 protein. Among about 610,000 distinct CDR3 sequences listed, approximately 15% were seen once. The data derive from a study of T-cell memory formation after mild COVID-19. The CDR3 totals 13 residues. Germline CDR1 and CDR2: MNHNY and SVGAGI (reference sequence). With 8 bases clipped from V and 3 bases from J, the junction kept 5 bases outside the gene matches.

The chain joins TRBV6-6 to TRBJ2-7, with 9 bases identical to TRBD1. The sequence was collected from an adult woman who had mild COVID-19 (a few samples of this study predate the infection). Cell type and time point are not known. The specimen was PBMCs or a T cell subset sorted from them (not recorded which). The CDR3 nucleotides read TGTGCCAGCCCCGGACAGGGGTACTACGAGCAGTACTTC. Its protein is CASPGQGYYEQYF.